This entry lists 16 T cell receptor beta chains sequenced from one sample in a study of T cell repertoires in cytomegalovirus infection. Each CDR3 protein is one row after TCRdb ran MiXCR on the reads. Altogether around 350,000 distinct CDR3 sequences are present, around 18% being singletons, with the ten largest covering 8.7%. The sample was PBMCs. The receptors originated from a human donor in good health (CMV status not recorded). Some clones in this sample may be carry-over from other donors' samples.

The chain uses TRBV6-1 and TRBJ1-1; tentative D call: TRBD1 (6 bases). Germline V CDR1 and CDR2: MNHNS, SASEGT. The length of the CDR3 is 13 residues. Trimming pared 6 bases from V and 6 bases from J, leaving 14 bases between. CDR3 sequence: CASSQEGGAEAFF. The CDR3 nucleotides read TGTGCCAGCAGCCAAGAGGGGGGTGCTGAAGCTTTCTTT.

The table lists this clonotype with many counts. This chain's CDR3 is CASSYQGNTEAFF. The CDR3 DNA follows: TGTGCCAGCAGCTATCAGGGGAACACTGAAGCTTTCTTT. This sequence joins TRBV7-8 and TRBJ1-1; D is perhaps TRBD1 (5 bases). The germline CDR1 and CDR2 sequences are SGHVS and FQNEAQ. CDR3 length: 13 residues. The ends were cut back, 4 bases at V and 1 base at J, with 7 bases in the middle.

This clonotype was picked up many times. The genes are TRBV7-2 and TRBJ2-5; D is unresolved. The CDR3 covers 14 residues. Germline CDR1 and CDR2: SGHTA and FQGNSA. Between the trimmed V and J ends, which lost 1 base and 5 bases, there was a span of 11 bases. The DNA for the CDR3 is TGTGCCAGCAGCTTAGGGCCCCCTGGGGAGACCCAGTACTTC. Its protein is CASSLGPPGETQYF.

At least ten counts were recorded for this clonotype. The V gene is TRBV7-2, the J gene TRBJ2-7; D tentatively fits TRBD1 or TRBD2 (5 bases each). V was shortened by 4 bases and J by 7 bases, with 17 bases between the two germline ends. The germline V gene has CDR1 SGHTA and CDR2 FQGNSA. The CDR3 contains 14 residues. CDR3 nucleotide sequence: TGTGCCAGCAGCTCTACAGGACGCTGGAGGGAGCAGTACTTC. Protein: CASSSTGRWREQYF.

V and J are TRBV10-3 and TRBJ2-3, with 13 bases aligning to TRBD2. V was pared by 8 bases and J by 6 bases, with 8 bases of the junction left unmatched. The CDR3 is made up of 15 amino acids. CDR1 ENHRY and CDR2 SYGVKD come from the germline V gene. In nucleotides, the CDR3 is TGTGCCATCCGGCGGACTAGCGGGGGTTCCGATACGCAGTATTTT. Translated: CAIRRTSGGSDTQYF.

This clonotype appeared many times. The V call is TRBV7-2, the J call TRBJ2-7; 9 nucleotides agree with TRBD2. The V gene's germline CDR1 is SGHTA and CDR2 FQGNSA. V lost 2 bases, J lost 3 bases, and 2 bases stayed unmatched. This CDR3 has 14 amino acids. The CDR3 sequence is CASSLSGGHYEQYF. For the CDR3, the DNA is TGTGCCAGCAGCTTAAGCGGGGGGCACTACGAGCAGTACTTC.

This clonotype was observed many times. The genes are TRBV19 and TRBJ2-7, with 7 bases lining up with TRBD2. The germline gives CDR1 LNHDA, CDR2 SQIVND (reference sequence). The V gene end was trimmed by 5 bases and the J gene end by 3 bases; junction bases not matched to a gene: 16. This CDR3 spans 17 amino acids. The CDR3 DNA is TGTGCCAGTAGTCCTCGGCGGACGGCACGCGGGGGCTACGAGCAGTACTTC. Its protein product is CASSPRRTARGGYEQYF. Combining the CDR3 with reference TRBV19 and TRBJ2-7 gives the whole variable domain DGGITQSPKYLFRKEGQNVTLSCEQNLNHDAMYWYRQDPGQGLRLIYYSQIVNDFQKGDIAEGYSVSREKKESFPLTVTSAQKNPTAFYLCASSPRRTARGGYEQYFGPGTRLTVT.

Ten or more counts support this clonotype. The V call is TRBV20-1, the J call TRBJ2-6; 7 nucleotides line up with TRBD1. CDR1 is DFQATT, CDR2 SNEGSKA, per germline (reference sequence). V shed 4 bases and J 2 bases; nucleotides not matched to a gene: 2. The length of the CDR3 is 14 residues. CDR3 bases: TGCAGTGCTACCCAGGGGGCTGGGGCCAACGTCCTGACTTTC. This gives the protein CSATQGAGANVLTF.

The CDR3 spells CASRTVELAGTEAFF. Here the CDR3 DNA reads TGCGCCAGCAGGACAGTTGAACTGGCGGGCACTGAAGCTTTCTTT. J is TRBJ1-1 and V is TRBV4-1; D perhaps matches TRBD1 (5 bases). The length of the CDR3 is 15 residues. V was pared by 6 bases and J by 4 bases, with 18 bases between. CDR1 and CDR2 from the germline V gene are MGHRA and YSYEKL.

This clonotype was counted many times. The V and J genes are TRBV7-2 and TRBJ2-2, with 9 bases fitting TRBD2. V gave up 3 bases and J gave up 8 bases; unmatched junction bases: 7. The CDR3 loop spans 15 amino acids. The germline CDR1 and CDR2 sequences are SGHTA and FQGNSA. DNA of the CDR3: TGTGCCAGCAGCTTTCTACTAGCGGGCTCTGGGGAGCTGTTTTTT. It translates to CASSFLLAGSGELFF.

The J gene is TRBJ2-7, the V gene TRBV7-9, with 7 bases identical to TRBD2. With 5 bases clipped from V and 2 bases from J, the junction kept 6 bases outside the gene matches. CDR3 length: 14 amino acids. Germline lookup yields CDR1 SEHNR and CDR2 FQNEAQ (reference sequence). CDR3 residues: CASSRAGSAYEQYF. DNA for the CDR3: TGTGCCAGCAGCCGAGCGGGGAGCGCCTACGAGCAGTACTTC.

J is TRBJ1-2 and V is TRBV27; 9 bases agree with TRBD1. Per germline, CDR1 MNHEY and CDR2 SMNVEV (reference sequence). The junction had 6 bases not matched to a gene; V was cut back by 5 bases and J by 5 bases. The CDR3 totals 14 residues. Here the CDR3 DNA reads TGTGCCAGCAGTCTAAAAGGGACAGGGTATGGCTACACCTTC. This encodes CASSLKGTGYGYTF.

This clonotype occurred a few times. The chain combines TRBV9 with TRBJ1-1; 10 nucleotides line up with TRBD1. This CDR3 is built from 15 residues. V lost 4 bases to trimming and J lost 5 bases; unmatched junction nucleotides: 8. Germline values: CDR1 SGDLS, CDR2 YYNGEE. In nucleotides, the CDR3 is TGTGCCAGCAGCCTGGGGACAGGGGAGGCGACTGAAGCTTTCTTT. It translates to CASSLGTGEATEAFF.

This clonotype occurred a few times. The CDR3 region is CASSQGTGTDNSPLHF. CDR3 DNA: TGCGCCAGCAGCCAAGGTACCGGGACAGATAATTCACCCCTCCACTTT. V and J are TRBV4-3 and TRBJ1-6, with 7 bases lining up with TRBD1. The CDR3 is 16 amino acids. V trimming: 1 base; J trimming: 5 bases; junction bases outside the gene matches: 5. CDR1 and CDR2 (germline): LGHNA, YSLEER.

The CDR3 region has the DNA TGTGCCAGCAGCCCGGACAGGGGGCTTGGACAGCCCCAGCATTTT. The encoded protein is CASSPDRGLGQPQHF. The chain links TRBV7-2 to TRBJ1-5; the match to TRBD1 covers 11 bases. The CDR3 length is 15 residues. CDR1 is SGHTA, CDR2 FQGNSA, per germline. V shed 5 bases and J 7 bases; nucleotides not matched to a gene: 7.

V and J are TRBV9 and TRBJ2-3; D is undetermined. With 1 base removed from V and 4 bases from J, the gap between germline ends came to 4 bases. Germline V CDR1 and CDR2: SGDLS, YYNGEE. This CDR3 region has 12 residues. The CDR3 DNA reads TGTGCCAGCAGCGTAATGGCAGATACGCAGTATTTT. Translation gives CASSVMADTQYF.